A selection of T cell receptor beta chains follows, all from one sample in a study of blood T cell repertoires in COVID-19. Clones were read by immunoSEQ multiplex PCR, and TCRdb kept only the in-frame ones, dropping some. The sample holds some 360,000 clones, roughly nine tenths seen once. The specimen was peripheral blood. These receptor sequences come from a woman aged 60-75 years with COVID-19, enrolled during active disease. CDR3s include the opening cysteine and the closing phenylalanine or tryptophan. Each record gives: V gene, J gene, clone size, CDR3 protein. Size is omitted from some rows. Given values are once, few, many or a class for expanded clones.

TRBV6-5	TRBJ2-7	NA	CASSWDRVYEQYF
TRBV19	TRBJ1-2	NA	CASTSGQSYYGYTF
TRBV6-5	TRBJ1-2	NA	CASTPDGLVGYTF
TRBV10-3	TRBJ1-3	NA	CAISGQAWDTIYF
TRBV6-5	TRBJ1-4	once	CASSPRDTYEKLFF
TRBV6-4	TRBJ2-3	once	CASSDSGGAGTDTQYF
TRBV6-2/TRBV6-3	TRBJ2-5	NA	CASSYISVLETQYF
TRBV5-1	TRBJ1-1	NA	CASSLADRGFLMNTEAFF
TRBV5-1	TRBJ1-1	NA	CASSPTGVETEAFF
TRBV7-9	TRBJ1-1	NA	CASSSPGQGAEAFF
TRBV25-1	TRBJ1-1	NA	CASSKGQGVTEAFF
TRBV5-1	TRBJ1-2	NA	CASSLSTGGQGYTF
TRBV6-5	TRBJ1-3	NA	CASSFGTGRSGNTIYF
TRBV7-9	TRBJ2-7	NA	CASSLLPLAGGGSYEQYF
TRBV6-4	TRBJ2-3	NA	CASSAQHTDTQYF
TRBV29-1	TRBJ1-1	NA	CSGYRGRGEAFF
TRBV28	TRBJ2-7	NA	CASRQTGPIYEQYF
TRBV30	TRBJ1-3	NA	CAWSVRGISKARDTIYF
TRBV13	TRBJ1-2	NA	CASSRRGGVRGYTF
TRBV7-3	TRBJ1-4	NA	CASSPRQGMGEKLFF
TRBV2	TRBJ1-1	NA	CASRGSIGTGKAFF
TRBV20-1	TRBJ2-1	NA	CSASLYNEQFF
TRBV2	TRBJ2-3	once	CASSTKFGGSDTQYF
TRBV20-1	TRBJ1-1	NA	CSASRQGISEAFF
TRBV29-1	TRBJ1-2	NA	CSVEQGAEGYTF
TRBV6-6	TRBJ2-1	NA	CASRTSGGQNEQFF
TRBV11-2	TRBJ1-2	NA	CASSRGGGQDGNYGYTF
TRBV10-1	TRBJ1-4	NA	CASTETRCAATNEKLFF
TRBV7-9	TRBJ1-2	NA	CLSGRGYGYTF
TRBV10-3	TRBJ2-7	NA	CAISESPAGDEQYF
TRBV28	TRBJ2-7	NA	CASSKPGRVYEQYF
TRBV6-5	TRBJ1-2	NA	CASSFRTGWYTF
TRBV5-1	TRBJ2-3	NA	CASSLVGYTDTQYF
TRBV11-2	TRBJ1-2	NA	CASSSFGTAILYGYTF
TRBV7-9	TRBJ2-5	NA	CASSLAPGLAYETQYF
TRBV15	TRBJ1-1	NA	CATGDSQGPEAFF
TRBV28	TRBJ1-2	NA	CASSPPVVTNYGYTF
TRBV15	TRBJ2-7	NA	CATSQDRGWYEQYF
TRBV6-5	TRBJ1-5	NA	CASSYSGTGFAQPQHF
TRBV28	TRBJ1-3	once	CASVSPHSGNTIYF
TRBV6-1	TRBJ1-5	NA	CASSEGTGRGQPQHF
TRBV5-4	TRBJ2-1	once	CASSLATSPLYNEQFF
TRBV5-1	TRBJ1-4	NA	CASSPSGQPNEKLFF
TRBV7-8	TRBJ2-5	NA	CASSLASTGEYQETQYF
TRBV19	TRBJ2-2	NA	CASSMAGQTTGELFF
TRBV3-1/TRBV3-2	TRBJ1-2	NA	CAVQGIYGYTF
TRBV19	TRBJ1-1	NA	CASSHGTPEAFF
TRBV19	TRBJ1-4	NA	CASSPLTGGDEKLFF
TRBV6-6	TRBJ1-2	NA	CASSVDRGASNYGYTF
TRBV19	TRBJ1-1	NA	CASSIILGSNTEAFF
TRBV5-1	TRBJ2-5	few	CASSLGGEETQYF
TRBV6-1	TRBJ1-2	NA	CASSEAHGRGYGYTF
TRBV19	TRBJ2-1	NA	CASSPQGSNEQFF
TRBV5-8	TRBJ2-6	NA	CASSRGKISGANVLTF
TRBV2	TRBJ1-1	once	CASRPGENYRDNTEAFF
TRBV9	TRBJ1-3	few	CASSVGDSGNTIYF
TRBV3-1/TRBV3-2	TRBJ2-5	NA	CASSQASPGLVEETQYF